This TCR beta chain was identified in a study of T cell responses to AZD1222 COVID-19 vaccine. This clone was observed a few times. Assay: immunoSEQ multiplex PCR; the TCRdb copy retains only in-frame clones and omits some. This table has about 92,000 clones, roughly 93% appearing once. Per germline, CDR1 LGHDT and CDR2 YNNKEL (reference sequence). The CDR3 contains 12 residues. With 6 bases removed from V and 8 bases from J, the gap between germline ends came to 13 bases. The source is an adult in good health. J is TRBJ1-2 and V is TRBV3-1 (or the pseudogene TRBV3-2); no clear D gene. The input for sequencing was peripheral blood, taken on day 0 of AZD1222 vaccination. CDR3 loop: CASRGGQRGYTF. The CDR3 nucleotides read TGTGCCAGCAGGGGAGGGCAGCGCGGCTACACCTTC.